This TCR beta chain was profiled in a study of human CD4 T cells and Enterobacteriaceae. Study-level results: Only same-donor CFSE-low culture sequences were used to infer reactivity.

V dropped 0 bases and J dropped 0 bases, with 5 bases sitting between them. This CDR3 has 14 amino acids. Germline V gene sequence: CDR1 MGHRA, CDR2 YSYEKL. Ex vivo total memory CD4+ samples were deeply sequenced, detecting one cell in 200,000. TCRdb keeps only in-frame clones here, not all; method: immunoSEQ multiplex PCR. The table records tens of thousands of clones, about four fifths of them present only once. Sorting took every CD4+ cell except CD45RA+CCR7+CD95- naive cells, reaching over 95% purity. Blood from healthy donors was obtained in Switzerland from donation centers. Before sorting, cells positive for CD8, CD14, CD16, CD56, CD19 or bright CD25 were removed. Comments on this clone: Antigen unknown.

The sequencing sample was made of memory CD4+ T cells from blood. The receptor comes from a human donor in good health. The genes are TRBV4-1 and TRBJ2-5; D is uncertain. CDR3 in amino acids: CASSQDDYQETQYF. The CDR3 nucleotides read TGCGCCAGCAGCCAAGACGACTACCAAGAGACCCAGTACTTC.